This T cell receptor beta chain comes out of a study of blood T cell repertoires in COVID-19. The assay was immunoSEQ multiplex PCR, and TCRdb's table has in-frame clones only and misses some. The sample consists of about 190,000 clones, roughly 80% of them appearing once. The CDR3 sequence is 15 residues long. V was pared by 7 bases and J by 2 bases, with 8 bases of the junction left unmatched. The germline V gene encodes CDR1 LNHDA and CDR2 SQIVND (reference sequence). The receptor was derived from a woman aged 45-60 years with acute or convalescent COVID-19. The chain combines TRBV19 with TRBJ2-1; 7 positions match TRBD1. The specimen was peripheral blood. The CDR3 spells CASNWGTEPYNEQFF. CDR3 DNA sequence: TGTGCCAGTAATTGGGGGACAGAGCCCTACAATGAGCAGTTCTTC.